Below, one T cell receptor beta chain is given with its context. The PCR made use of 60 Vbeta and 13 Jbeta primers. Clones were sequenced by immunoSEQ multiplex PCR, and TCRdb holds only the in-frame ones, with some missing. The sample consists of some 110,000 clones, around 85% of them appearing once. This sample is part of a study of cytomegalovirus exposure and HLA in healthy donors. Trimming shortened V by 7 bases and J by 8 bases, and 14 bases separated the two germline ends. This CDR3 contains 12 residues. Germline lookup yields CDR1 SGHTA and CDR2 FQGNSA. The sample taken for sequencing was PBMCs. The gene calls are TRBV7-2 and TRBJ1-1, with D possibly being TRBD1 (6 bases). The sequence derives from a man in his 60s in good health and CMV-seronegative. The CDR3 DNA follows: TGTGCCAGCAACCCCGGACAGAGCGAAGCTTTCTTT. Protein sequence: CASNPGQSEAFF.